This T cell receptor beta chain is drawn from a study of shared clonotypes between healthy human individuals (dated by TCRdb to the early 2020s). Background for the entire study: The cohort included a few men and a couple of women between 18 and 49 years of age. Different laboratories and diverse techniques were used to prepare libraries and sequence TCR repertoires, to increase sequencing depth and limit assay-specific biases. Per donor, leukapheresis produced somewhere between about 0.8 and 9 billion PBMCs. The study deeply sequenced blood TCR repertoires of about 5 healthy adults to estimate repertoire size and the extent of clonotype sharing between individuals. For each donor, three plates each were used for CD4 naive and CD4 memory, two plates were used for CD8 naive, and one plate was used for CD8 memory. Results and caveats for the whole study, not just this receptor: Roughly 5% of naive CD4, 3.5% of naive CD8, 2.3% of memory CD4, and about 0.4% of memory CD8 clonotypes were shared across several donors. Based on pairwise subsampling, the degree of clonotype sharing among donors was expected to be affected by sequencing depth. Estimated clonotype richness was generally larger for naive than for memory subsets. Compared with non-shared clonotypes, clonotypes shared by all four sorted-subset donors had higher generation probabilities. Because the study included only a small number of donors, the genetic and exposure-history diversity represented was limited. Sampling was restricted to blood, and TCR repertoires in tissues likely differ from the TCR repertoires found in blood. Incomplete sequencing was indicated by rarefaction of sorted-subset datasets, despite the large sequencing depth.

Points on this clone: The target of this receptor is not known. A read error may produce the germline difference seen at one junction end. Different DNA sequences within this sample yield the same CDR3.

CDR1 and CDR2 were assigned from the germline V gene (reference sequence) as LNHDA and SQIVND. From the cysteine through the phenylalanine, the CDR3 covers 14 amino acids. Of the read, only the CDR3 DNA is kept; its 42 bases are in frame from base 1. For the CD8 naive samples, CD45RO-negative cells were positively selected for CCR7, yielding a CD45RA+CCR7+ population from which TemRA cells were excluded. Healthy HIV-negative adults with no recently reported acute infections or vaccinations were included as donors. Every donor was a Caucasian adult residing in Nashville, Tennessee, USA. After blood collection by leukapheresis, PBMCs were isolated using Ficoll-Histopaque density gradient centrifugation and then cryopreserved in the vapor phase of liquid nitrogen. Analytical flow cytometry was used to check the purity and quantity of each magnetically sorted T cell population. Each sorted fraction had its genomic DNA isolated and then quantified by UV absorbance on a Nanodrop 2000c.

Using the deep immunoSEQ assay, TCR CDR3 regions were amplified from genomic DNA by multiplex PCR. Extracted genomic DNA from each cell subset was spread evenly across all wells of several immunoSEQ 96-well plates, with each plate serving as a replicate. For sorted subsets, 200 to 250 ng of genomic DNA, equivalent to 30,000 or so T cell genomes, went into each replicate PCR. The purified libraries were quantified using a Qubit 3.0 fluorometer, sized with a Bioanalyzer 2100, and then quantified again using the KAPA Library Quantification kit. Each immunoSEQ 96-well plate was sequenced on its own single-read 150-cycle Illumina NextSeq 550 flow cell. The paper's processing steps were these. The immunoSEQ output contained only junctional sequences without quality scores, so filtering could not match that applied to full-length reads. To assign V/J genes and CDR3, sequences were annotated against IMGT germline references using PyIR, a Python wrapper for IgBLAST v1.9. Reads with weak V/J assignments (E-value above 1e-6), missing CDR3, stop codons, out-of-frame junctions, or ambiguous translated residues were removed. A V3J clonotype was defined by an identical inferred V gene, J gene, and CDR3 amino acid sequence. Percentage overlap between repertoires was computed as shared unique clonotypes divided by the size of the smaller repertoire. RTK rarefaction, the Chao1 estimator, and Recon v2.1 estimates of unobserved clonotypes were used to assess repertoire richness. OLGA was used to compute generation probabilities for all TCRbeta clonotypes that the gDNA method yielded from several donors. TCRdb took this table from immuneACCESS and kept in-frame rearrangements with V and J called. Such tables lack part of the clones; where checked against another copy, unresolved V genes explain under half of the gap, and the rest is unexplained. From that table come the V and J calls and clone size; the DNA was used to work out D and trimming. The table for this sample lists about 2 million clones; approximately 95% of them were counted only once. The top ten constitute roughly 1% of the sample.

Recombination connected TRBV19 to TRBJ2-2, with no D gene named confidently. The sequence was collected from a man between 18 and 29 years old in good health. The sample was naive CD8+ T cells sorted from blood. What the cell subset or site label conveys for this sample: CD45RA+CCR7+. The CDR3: CASSIDQGTGELFF. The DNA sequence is TGTGCCAGTAGCATAGATCAAGGCACCGGGGAGCTGTTTTTT.